Only one count was recorded for the clone carrying this TCR beta chain. One end of the junction is discordant with germline, which a read error may explain. Using genomic DNA as the template, TCR beta VDJ and CDR3 profiling was carried out. TCRdb re-called the reads through MiXCR, storing one row per CDR3 protein. The sample holds over 150,000 distinct CDR3 sequences, roughly half seen once. Germline values: CDR1 MNHEY, CDR2 SVGEGT. The CDR3 runs 16 residues. The data belong to a study of CD8+CD57+ T cells in acquired aplastic anemia. As for the study in general: Sorted CD4+ plus CD8+ cells gave DNA averaging roughly 3 ug.

Sequencing involved patients with CD8+CD57+ cell expansion previously shown by flow cytometry. The material sequenced was sorted CD4+, CD8+, or CD8+CD57+ T cells (not recorded which) from PBMCs. This TCR derives from a human donor with aplastic anemia. J is TRBJ2-1 and V is TRBV6-2 or TRBV6-3; 12 bases align to TRBD2. CDR3 sequence reads: CASSYLAGGPHNEQLF. CDR3 nucleotides: TGTGCCAGCAGTTACCTAGCGGGGGGGCCCCACAATGAGCAGCTCTTC.